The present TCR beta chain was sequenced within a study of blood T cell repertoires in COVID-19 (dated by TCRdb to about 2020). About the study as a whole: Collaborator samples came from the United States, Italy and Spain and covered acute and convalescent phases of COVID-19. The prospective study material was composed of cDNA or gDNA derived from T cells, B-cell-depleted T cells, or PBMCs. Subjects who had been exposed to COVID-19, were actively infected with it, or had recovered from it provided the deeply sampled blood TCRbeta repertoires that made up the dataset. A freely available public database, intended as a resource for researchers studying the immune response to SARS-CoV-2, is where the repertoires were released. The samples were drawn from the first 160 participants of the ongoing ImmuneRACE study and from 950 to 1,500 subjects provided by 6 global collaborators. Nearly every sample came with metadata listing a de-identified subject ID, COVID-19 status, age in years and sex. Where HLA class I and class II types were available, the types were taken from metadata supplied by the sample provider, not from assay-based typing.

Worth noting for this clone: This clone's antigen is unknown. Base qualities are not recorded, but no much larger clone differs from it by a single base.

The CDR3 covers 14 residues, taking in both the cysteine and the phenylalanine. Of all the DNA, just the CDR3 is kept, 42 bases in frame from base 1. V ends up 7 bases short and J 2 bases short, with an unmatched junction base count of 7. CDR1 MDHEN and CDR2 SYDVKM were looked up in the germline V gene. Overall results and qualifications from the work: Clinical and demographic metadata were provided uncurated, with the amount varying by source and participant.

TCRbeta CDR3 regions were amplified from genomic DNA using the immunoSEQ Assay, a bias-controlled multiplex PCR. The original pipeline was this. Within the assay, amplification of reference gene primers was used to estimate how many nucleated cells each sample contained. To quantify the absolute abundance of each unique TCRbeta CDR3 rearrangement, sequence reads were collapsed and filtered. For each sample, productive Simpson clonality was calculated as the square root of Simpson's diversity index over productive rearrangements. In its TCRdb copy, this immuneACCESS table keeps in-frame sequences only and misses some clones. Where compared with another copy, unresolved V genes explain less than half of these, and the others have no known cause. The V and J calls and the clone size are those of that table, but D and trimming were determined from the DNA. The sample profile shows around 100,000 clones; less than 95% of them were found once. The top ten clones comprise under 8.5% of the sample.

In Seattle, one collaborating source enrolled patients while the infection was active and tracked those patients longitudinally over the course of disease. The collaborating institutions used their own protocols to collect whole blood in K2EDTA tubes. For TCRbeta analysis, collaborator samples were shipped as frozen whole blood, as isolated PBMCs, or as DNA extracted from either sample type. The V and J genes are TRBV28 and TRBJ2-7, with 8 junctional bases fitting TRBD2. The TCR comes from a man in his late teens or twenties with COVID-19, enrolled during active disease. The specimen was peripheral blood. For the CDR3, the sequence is CASKIRRGAYEQYF. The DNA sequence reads TGTGCCAGCAAGATAAGGCGGGGGGCCTACGAGCAGTACTTC. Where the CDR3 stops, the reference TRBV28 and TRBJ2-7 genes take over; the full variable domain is DVKVTQSSRYLVKRTGEKVFLECVQDMDHENMFWYRQDPGLGLRLIYFSYDVKMKEKGDIPEGYSVSREKKERFSLILESASTNQTSMYLCASKIRRGAYEQYFGPGTRLTVT.